The 28 T cell receptor beta chains in this list originate from one sample, sequenced in a study of cytomegalovirus exposure and HLA in healthy donors (dated by TCRdb to 2015 to 2018). Libraries were constructed by the immunoSEQ multiplex PCR assay. A mixture of 60 forward primers for TCR Vbeta segments and 13 reverse primers for TCR Jbeta segments was used in the multiplex PCR. TCRdb carries this immuneACCESS record with in-frame sequences only. Its versions omit some clonotypes, under half of them owing to an unresolved V gene in the studies checked, with the rest unexplained. The sample table shows 140,000 to 150,000 clones, and approximately 80% are seen once. The top ten hold around 3.6% of the sample. The sequencing input was PBMCs. Every receptor here comes from a male donor in good health and CMV-seronegative.

The chain is built from TRBV7-2 and TRBJ1-1; 7 bases are a match to TRBD1. V gave up 5 bases and J gave up 4 bases; unmatched junction bases: 7. Germline values: CDR1 SGHTA, CDR2 FQGNSA. The CDR3 runs to 14 residues. As DNA, the CDR3 is TGTGCCAGCAGCCTGGGACAGCAAAGCACTGAAGCTTTCTTT. Its translation: CASSLGQQSTEAFF.

CDR3 residues: CASSVGEASRGYTF. DNA for the CDR3: TGTGCCAGCAGTGTTGGCGAGGCCTCAAGGGGCTACACCTTC. The rearrangement joins TRBV2 to TRBJ1-2; D is uncertain. Germline CDR1 reads SNHLY; CDR2 reads FYNNEI. V lost 4 bases to trimming and J lost 8 bases, with 17 bases between them. The CDR3 sequence is 14 residues long.

The chain uses TRBV6-5 and TRBJ1-6; no definite D call. The CDR3 runs to 13 residues. Looked up from germline, CDR1 is MNHEY and CDR2 is SVGAGI. Trimming removed 6 bases at V and 10 bases at J, with 13 bases between. As DNA, the CDR3 is TGTGCCAGCAGACGTTCCCTCAGATCACCCCTCCACTTT. Protein: CASRRSLRSPLHF.

This clone occurred once. The chain uses TRBV5-1 and TRBJ2-5; TRBD1 agrees at 10 bases. V lost 3 bases, J lost 11 bases, and 16 bases stayed unmatched. This CDR3 spans 16 amino acids. Germline lookup yields CDR1 SGHRS and CDR2 YFSETQ. This CDR3 is CASSWGPRQGAGEQYF. CDR3 sequence (DNA): TGCGCCAGCAGCTGGGGGCCGAGACAGGGGGCGGGGGAGCAGTACTTC. The whole variable domain, filled in from reference TRBV5-1 and TRBJ2-5, reads KAGVTQTPRYLIKTRGQQVTLSCSPISGHRSVSWYQQTPGQGLQFLFEYFSETQRNKGNFPGRFSGRQFSNSRSEMNVSTLELGDSALYLCASSWGPRQGAGEQYFGPGTRLLVL.

The V gene is TRBV11-2, the J gene TRBJ2-1; possible D gene TRBD1, 6 bases. The germline V and J ends were trimmed by 3 bases and 15 bases, with 12 bases remaining between them. From germline, CDR1 is SGHAT and CDR2 FQNNGV. This CDR3 has 11 residues. CDR3 sequence reads: CASSFRGGMFF. DNA for the CDR3: TGTGCCAGCAGCTTCAGGGGTGGCATGTTCTTC.

This chain joins TRBV29-1 and TRBJ1-1; D might be TRBD1 (5 bases). This CDR3 has 14 amino acids. Per the germline V gene, CDR1 is SQVTM and CDR2 is ANQGSEA. Trimming removed 3 bases at V and 4 bases at J, with 15 bases between. The DNA of the CDR3 is TGCAGCGTTGATAGGACCGCGGGGGTCACTGAAGCTTTCTTT. The encoded protein is CSVDRTAGVTEAFF.

CDR3 sequence reads: CASSSEGSGTEETQYF. CDR3 nucleotides: TGTGCCAGCAGCTCCGAAGGGTCCGGGACAGAAGAGACCCAGTACTTC. The chain uses TRBV5-6 and TRBJ2-5, with 7 bases identical to TRBD1. Germline V gene data show CDR1 as SGHDT and CDR2 as YYEEEE. This CDR3 spans 16 amino acids. The ends lost 3 bases at V and 3 bases at J; junction bases unmatched: 11.

The chain combines TRBV6-1 with TRBJ1-5; possible D gene TRBD1, 6 bases. The germline V gene has CDR1 MNHNS and CDR2 SASEGT. V was trimmed by 4 bases and J by 6 bases, leaving 13 bases between them. The CDR3 covers 14 residues. The CDR3: CASSVGGLGQPQHF. Written as DNA, the CDR3 is TGTGCCAGCAGTGTGGGGGGGCTAGGTCAGCCCCAGCATTTT.

This chain connects TRBV7-2 to TRBJ2-5; 7 positions match TRBD1. J lost 1 base, V lost 3 bases, and 5 bases had no gene match. Germline V CDR1 and CDR2: SGHTA, FQGNSA. The CDR3 is 15 residues long. The CDR3 bases are TGTGCCAGCAGCTTCGAGGGACAGTTCCAAGAGACCCAGTACTTC. Translation: CASSFEGQFQETQYF.

This chain connects TRBV5-1 to TRBJ2-2; 10 bases map to TRBD2. The CDR3 totals 16 residues. CDR1 SGHRS and CDR2 YFSETQ come from the germline V gene. V lost 1 base and J lost 7; bases outside the gene matches: 7. CDR3 residues: CASSLLLAGSDGELFF. In DNA form, the CDR3 reads TGCGCCAGCAGCTTGCTACTAGCGGGAAGTGACGGGGAGCTGTTTTTT.

CDR3 in amino acids: CASSLGRGLAKNIQYF. In DNA, the CDR3 is TGTGCCAGCAGCTTAGGCAGGGGGCTAGCCAAAAACATTCAGTACTTC. This sequence joins TRBV7-8 and TRBJ2-4, with TRBD1 matching 8 bases. Germline CDR1 SGHVS, CDR2 FQNEAQ. V gave up 1 base and J gave up 0 bases; unmatched junction bases: 2. The CDR3 is 16 residues long.

The CDR3: CASSLGGDEQYF. CDR3 coding DNA: TGCGCCAGCAGCTTGGGGGGGGACGAGCAGTACTTC. This chain connects TRBV5-1 to TRBJ2-7; D may be TRBD2 (6 bases). The CDR3 runs 12 residues. The V gene lost 0 bases and the J gene lost 5 bases, with 6 bases spanning the gap. Looked up from germline, CDR1 is SGHRS and CDR2 is YFSETQ.

The rearrangement links TRBV9 to TRBJ1-2; D is ambiguous. V lost 3 bases and J 7 bases, leaving 16 bases between the germline ends. Per the germline V gene, CDR1 is SGDLS and CDR2 is YYNGEE. The CDR3 is 14 amino acids. Here the CDR3 reads CASSGIGGNGGYTF. Written as DNA, the CDR3 is TGTGCCAGCAGCGGGATCGGAGGGAACGGTGGCTACACCTTC.

The chain couples TRBV27 to TRBJ2-1, with D perhaps TRBD1 (6 bases). Germline V gene sequence: CDR1 MNHEY, CDR2 SMNVEV (reference sequence). This CDR3 contains 12 residues. The V and J ends lost 9 bases and 8 bases respectively, with 14 bases between them. CDR3 in amino acids: CASTDRLYEQFF. CDR3 DNA sequence: TGTGCCAGTACGGACAGACTCTATGAGCAGTTCTTC.

CDR3 residues: CASSYSWDRDGYTF. The CDR3 region has the DNA TGTGCCAGCAGTTACTCCTGGGACAGGGATGGCTACACCTTC. The chain recombines TRBV6-5 with TRBJ1-2; 9 bases are a match to TRBD1. The ends lost 0 bases at V and 6 bases at J; junction bases unmatched: 2. The germline CDR1 and CDR2 sequences are MNHEY and SVGAGI. The CDR3 has 14 residues.

Here the CDR3 reads CASSLGRANEQFF. The CDR3 DNA follows: TGTGCCAGCAGCTTAGGCAGGGCTAATGAGCAGTTCTTC. V usage is TRBV7-8 and J usage is TRBJ2-1; possible D gene TRBD1, 5 bases. V gave up 1 base and J gave up 7 bases, with 8 bases separating them. The CDR3 length is 13 residues. Germline CDR1 reads SGHVS; CDR2 reads FQNEAQ.

This chain links TRBV14 with TRBJ2-7, with 13 bases aligning to TRBD2. Per the germline V gene, CDR1 is SGHDN and CDR2 is FVKESK. The CDR3 covers 17 residues. With V trimmed by 4 bases and J by 0 bases, 6 bases remained unmatched. The CDR3 sequence is CASSPFGTSGASYEQYF. In DNA, the CDR3 is TGTGCCAGCAGCCCTTTTGGGACTAGCGGGGCCTCCTACGAGCAGTACTTC.

The chain has TRBV6-6 and TRBJ2-7; maybe TRBD2 (6 bases). CDR1 and CDR2 from the germline V gene are MNHNY and SVGAGI (reference sequence). The CDR3 sequence is 15 residues long. V was clipped by 5 bases and J by 5 bases, with 19 bases between them. The CDR3 region has the DNA TGTGCCAGCAGTGGGAGGAGACTAGACGTTCACGAGCAGTACTTC. Translating gives CASSGRRLDVHEQYF.

To note about this clone: This specimen includes other DNA sequences encoding the same CDR3. This chain connects TRBV9 to TRBJ2-1; D perhaps matches TRBD1 (6 bases). In germline, CDR1 is SGDLS, CDR2 YYNGEE. V was clipped by 0 bases and J by 10 bases, with 20 bases between them. This CDR3 region has 16 residues. CDR3 residues: CASSVVSRAGVSEQFF. The CDR3 bases are TGTGCCAGCAGCGTAGTCAGCAGGGCAGGGGTTAGCGAGCAGTTCTTC.

The V gene is TRBV7-8, the J gene TRBJ1-2, with D maybe TRBD1 (6 bases). The V gene's germline CDR1 is SGHVS and CDR2 FQNEAQ. This CDR3 is built from 15 residues. Trimming took off 5 bases at V and 4 bases at J, with 17 bases between the two ends. CDR3 loop: CASSLIQTGGYGYTF. DNA of the CDR3: TGTGCCAGCAGCCTCATTCAGACAGGAGGCTATGGCTACACCTTC.

The table lists this clone with a few counts. This chain uses TRBV7-8 with TRBJ2-2, with 9 bases identical to TRBD1. The germline V gene has CDR1 SGHVS and CDR2 FQNEAQ. The junction had 14 bases not matched to a gene; V was cut back by 5 bases and J by 7 bases. The CDR3 is 17 residues long. CDR3 amino acids: CASSPRIGTGFGGELFF. CDR3 DNA sequence: TGTGCCAGCAGCCCCAGGATAGGGACAGGGTTTGGCGGGGAGCTGTTTTTT.

This clone was seen a few times. The chain joins TRBV4-3 to TRBJ1-2; the match to TRBD1 covers 10 bases. CDR1 is LGHNA and CDR2 is YSLEER in the germline V gene. V dropped 2 bases and J dropped 4; count of bases not matched to a gene: 4. CDR3 length: 15 amino acids. The CDR3 DNA sequence: TGCGCCAGCAGCCAAACGACAGGGGGCCTCTATGGCTACACCTTC. Translated, it gives CASSQTTGGLYGYTF.

This clone was observed a few times. For the CDR3, the DNA is TGTGCCAGTAGTATAGATTGGACAGATGGGAACTATGGCTACACCTTC. This codes for CASSIDWTDGNYGYTF. The chain joins TRBV19 to TRBJ1-2; D may be TRBD1 (6 bases). Germline-derived CDR1 and CDR2 are LNHDA and SQIVND (reference sequence). The CDR3 consists of 16 residues. V shed 0 bases and J shed 2 bases, with 13 bases lying between them.

This rearrangement joins TRBV6-1 to TRBJ2-3, with D perhaps TRBD2 (5 bases). This CDR3 region has 13 residues. With 6 bases removed from V and 3 bases from J, the gap between germline ends came to 10 bases. Germline loops: CDR1 MNHNS, CDR2 SASEGT. Here the CDR3 reads CASRGVVTDTQYF. The CDR3 DNA reads TGTGCCAGCAGGGGAGTCGTGACAGATACGCAGTATTTT.

In its sample, this clone was seen a few times. The V gene is TRBV6-1, the J gene TRBJ2-3, with TRBD1 as a possible D gene (5 bases). This CDR3 comprises 13 residues. Germline V gives CDR1 MNHNS, CDR2 SASEGT. Trimming stripped 6 bases from V and 2 bases from J, with 9 bases between. CDR3 bases: TGTGCCAGCAGACGGACACCCACAGATACGCAGTATTTT. Translating it yields CASRRTPTDTQYF.

By share, this clone counts as medium-sized. The chain is built from TRBV5-4 and TRBJ1-2; TRBD1 aligns across 7 bases. The ends lost 4 bases at V and 4 bases at J; junction bases unmatched: 4. This CDR3 is built from 13 residues. Germline V gives CDR1 SGHNT, CDR2 YYREEE (reference sequence). The DNA of the CDR3 is TGTGCCAGCAGCGAGGGACAGTCCTATGGCTACACCTTC. This encodes CASSEGQSYGYTF.

CDR3 region: CASSPGGLAGPGAYEQYF. The CDR3 DNA sequence: TGTGCCAGCAGCCCGGGGGGACTAGCGGGACCGGGGGCCTACGAGCAGTACTTC. This chain links TRBV12-1 with TRBJ2-7; TRBD2 is the table's D call and was not checked against the DNA. TRBV12-1 is noted as a pseudogene. The CDR3 runs 18 residues.

The chain combines TRBV7-2 with TRBJ2-7, with 11 nucleotides matching TRBD2. Germline CDR1 SGHTA, CDR2 FQGNSA. V was clipped by 4 bases and J by 4 bases; unmatched bases: 6. The CDR3 has 15 residues. CDR3 in amino acids: CASSSRLAGRYEQYF. The CDR3 region has the DNA TGTGCCAGCAGCTCACGACTAGCGGGACGATACGAGCAGTACTTC. Full variable domain (remainder filled in from reference TRBV7-2 and TRBJ2-7): GAGVSQSPSNKVTEKGKDVELRCDPISGHTALYWYRQSLGQGLEFLIYFQGNSAPDKSGLPSDRFSAERTGGSVSTLTIQRTQQEDSAVYLCASSSRLAGRYEQYFGPGTRLTVT.